These 20 T cell receptor beta chains were all obtained from the same sample, sequenced in a study of blood T cell repertoires in COVID-19. Libraries were prepared by immunoSEQ multiplex PCR; TCRdb keeps only in-frame clonotypes and omits some of them. The profile shows about 46,000 clones, around 86% of them singletons. Material for sequencing was peripheral blood. The receptors here all came from a man aged 55 to 70 with active COVID-19.

The chain links TRBV19 to TRBJ2-3, with TRBD2 matching over 10 bases. The V segment lost 5 bases and the J segment 4 bases; nucleotides outside the gene matches: 12. The CDR3 is 17 amino acids. Germline lookup yields CDR1 LNHDA and CDR2 SQIVND (reference sequence). In DNA form, the CDR3 reads TGTGCCAGTAGTGAAAGCGGGGGGGCCGTGGCGGCAGATACGCAGTATTTT. As protein: CASSESGGAVAADTQYF.

The chain combines TRBV23-1 with TRBJ2-1; the match to TRBD2 covers 13 bases. TRBV23-1 is an ORF for which the function is uncertain. V was clipped by 4 bases and J by 2 bases; unmatched bases: 5. CDR3 length equals 17 residues. This chain's CDR3 is CASSPTSGGDPYNEQFF. The CDR3 DNA reads as TGCGCCAGCAGTCCAACTAGCGGGGGGGATCCCTACAATGAGCAGTTCTTC.

CDR3 sequence: CASVGGVGGELFF. DNA for the CDR3: TGTGCCAGCGTCGGGGGGGTCGGCGGGGAGCTGTTTTTT. J is TRBJ2-2 and V is TRBV19, with 8 bases matching TRBD2. Per germline, CDR1 LNHDA and CDR2 SQIVND (reference sequence). There are 13 residues in the CDR3. V shed 9 bases, J shed 7 bases, and the junction held 7 bases outside the gene matches. The full variable domain, completed using reference TRBV19 and TRBJ2-2, is DGGITQSPKYLFRKEGQNVTLSCEQNLNHDAMYWYRQDPGQGLRLIYYSQIVNDFQKGDIAEGYSVSREKKESFPLTVTSAQKNPTAFYLCASVGGVGGELFFGEGSRLTVL.

The V call is TRBV5-1, the J call TRBJ2-5; 7 bases align to TRBD2. Germline assignment: CDR1 SGHRS and CDR2 YFSETQ. Germline trimming cut 3 bases from V and 4 bases from J; bases unmatched to any gene: 3. The CDR3 has 13 residues. The CDR3 DNA is TGCGCCAGCAGCTGGGTAGCGGGAGAGACCCAGTACTTC. It encodes CASSWVAGETQYF.

The rearrangement uses TRBV19 and TRBJ1-5, with 9 bases fitting TRBD1. CDR1 is LNHDA and CDR2 is SQIVND in the germline V gene (reference sequence). The trim removed 4 bases at V and 7 bases at J, leaving 8 bases unmatched. This CDR3 is 15 amino acids long. The CDR3 is CASSRGDRVRQPQHF. Written as DNA, the CDR3 is TGTGCCAGTAGTAGAGGGGACAGGGTACGGCAGCCCCAGCATTTT.

The chain recombines TRBV5-4 with TRBJ1-1; the D is unclear. The germline V gene encodes CDR1 SGHNT and CDR2 YYREEE (reference sequence). The length of the CDR3 is 11 residues. The V end lost 7 bases, the J end lost 10 bases, and 14 bases lay between the germline ends. The CDR3 DNA is TGTGCCAGCGGCCGTGATGCAGGAGCTTTCTTT. Amino acid sequence: CASGRDAGAFF.

This chain links TRBV28 with TRBJ2-2; tentatively, D is TRBD2 (6 bases). Trimming stripped 5 bases from V and 3 bases from J, with 10 bases between. There are 14 residues in the CDR3. The V gene's germline CDR1 is MDHEN and CDR2 SYDVKM. Written as DNA, the CDR3 is TGTGCCAGCAGTGAATGGAGGGACACCGGGGAGCTGTTTTTT. Translating gives CASSEWRDTGELFF.

The chain has TRBV27 and TRBJ2-7; 8 nucleotides line up with TRBD1. The CDR3 is made up of 15 amino acids. The J segment lost 4 bases and the V segment lost 4 bases, leaving 9 bases of the junction unmatched. Germline values: CDR1 MNHEY, CDR2 SMNVEV (reference sequence). This CDR3 reads CASSSPTGAKYEQYF. The CDR3 DNA reads as TGTGCCAGCAGTTCCCCGACAGGGGCCAAATACGAGCAGTACTTC.

CDR3 DNA sequence: TGTGCCATCAGTGACTACGCCAACGATGAGCAGTTCTTC. Encoded protein: CAISDYANDEQFF. The chain has TRBV10-3 and TRBJ2-1; no reliable D call. Germline CDR1 and CDR2: ENHRY and SYGVKD. The V end was cut by 3 bases, the J end by 8 bases, with 11 bases between. CDR3 length equals 13 residues.

V and J are TRBV28 and TRBJ1-5; 8 bases match TRBD1. Trimming removed 5 bases from V and 6 bases from J; junction bases left unmatched: 6. CDR1 MDHEN and CDR2 SYDVKM come from the germline V gene. CDR3 length: 14 amino acids. CDR3 sequence: CASSPGGAGQPQHF. CDR3 DNA sequence: TGTGCCAGCAGTCCAGGGGGCGCCGGTCAGCCCCAGCATTTT. The whole variable domain, filled in from reference TRBV28 and TRBJ1-5, reads DVKVTQSSRYLVKRTGEKVFLECVQDMDHENMFWYRQDPGLGLRLIYFSYDVKMKEKGDIPEGYSVSREKKERFSLILESASTNQTSMYLCASSPGGAGQPQHFGDGTRLSIL.

This clone was observed a single time. The gene calls are TRBV6-5 and TRBJ2-7; 8 bases are a match to TRBD1. The germline CDR1 and CDR2 sequences are MNHEY and SVGAGI. The CDR3 runs 14 residues. J was trimmed by 3 bases and V by 6 bases; bases with no gene match: 7. Here the CDR3 DNA reads TGTGCCAGCAGGAGGGGGACAGGAGACTACGAGCAGTACTTC. It codes for CASRRGTGDYEQYF.

This chain links TRBV6-4 with TRBJ2-7, with 7 bases that match TRBD2. The CDR3 has 15 amino acids. Germline V CDR1 and CDR2: MRHNA, SNTAGT. The V and J ends lost 2 bases and 2 bases, in that order; junction bases with no gene match: 6. The CDR3 DNA reads as TGTGCCAGCAGTGACGGGAGGGGATGGGCCTACGAGCAGTACTTC. Its translation is CASSDGRGWAYEQYF.

V gene TRBV6-1 combines with J gene TRBJ2-1, with 9 bases identical to TRBD2. There are 15 residues in the CDR3. Germline V CDR1 and CDR2: MNHNS, SASEGT. J gave up 7 bases and V 2 bases, and 6 bases lay outside the gene matches. The CDR3 nucleotides are TGTGCCAGCAGTGAATGGGCGGGGGGGCGGAATGAGCAGTTCTTC. This encodes CASSEWAGGRNEQFF.

The chain recombines TRBV5-6 with TRBJ2-1; the match to TRBD1 covers 11 bases. J was trimmed by 6 bases and V by 1 base; bases with no gene match: 3. The germline V gene encodes CDR1 SGHDT and CDR2 YYEEEE. The CDR3 length is 15 residues. The CDR3 region has the DNA TGTGCCAGCAGCTTGAGGGGACAGGGGGGCAATGAGCAGTTCTTC. Encoded protein: CASSLRGQGGNEQFF.

This clone was picked up a small number of times. This CDR3 is CASRPDLRGREQFF. Here the CDR3 DNA reads TGTGCCAGCAGACCGGACCTACGGGGGAGGGAGCAGTTCTTC. The V call is TRBV7-2, the J call TRBJ2-1, with D possibly matching TRBD2 (6 bases). This CDR3 contains 14 residues. Germline CDR1 and CDR2: SGHTA and FQGNSA. Trimming shortened V by 6 bases and J by 10 bases, and 19 bases separated the two germline ends.

This clone came up once. The chain combines TRBV5-4 with TRBJ1-6; TRBD1 aligns across 12 bases. Germline V gene lookup returns CDR1 SGHNT and CDR2 YYREEE (reference sequence). The V segment lost 0 bases and the J segment 10 bases; nucleotides outside the gene matches: 5. The CDR3 consists of 16 residues. DNA of the CDR3: TGTGCCAGCAGCTTGGATGGGACAGGGGGCGGATCACCCCTCCACTTT. This gives the protein CASSLDGTGGGSPLHF.

In nucleotides, the CDR3 is TGTGCCAGCAGCGCGGGACTAGCGGGACGATCTGGGGCCAACGTCCTGACTTTC. Translated, it gives CASSAGLAGRSGANVLTF. The chain recombines TRBV7-3 with TRBJ2-6, with 13 bases aligning to TRBD2. Germline trimming cut 5 bases from V and 1 base from J; bases unmatched to any gene: 5. This CDR3 is built from 18 residues. Germline CDR1 and CDR2: SGHTA and FQGTGA.

This clone was seen just once. The chain links TRBV6-4 to TRBJ2-1, with D uncertain. The germline V gene encodes CDR1 MRHNA and CDR2 SNTAGT. The V and J ends lost 0 bases and 0 bases respectively, with 12 bases between them. CDR3 length: 17 residues. In DNA, the CDR3 is TGTGCCAGCAGTGACTCAACACAGTCGAGCTCCTACAATGAGCAGTTCTTC. It is translated as CASSDSTQSSSYNEQFF.

J is TRBJ2-7 and V is TRBV27; D gene unclear. The CDR3 contains 12 residues. CDR1 MNHEY and CDR2 SMNVEV come from the germline V gene (reference sequence). Between the trimmed V and J ends, which lost 3 bases and 0 bases, there was a span of 3 bases. CDR3 sequence: CASSLSSYEQYF. CDR3 in DNA: TGTGCCAGCAGTTTGAGCTCCTACGAGCAGTACTTC.

The genes are TRBV7-3 and TRBJ2-3; TRBD2 might be the D (5 bases). There are 16 residues in the CDR3. Trimming stripped 5 bases from V and 1 base from J, with 16 bases between. CDR1 is SGHTA, CDR2 FQGTGA, per germline. The chain's CDR3 is CASSGDGIFRTDTQYF. The CDR3 DNA reads as TGTGCCAGCAGCGGCGACGGGATCTTTCGCACAGATACGCAGTATTTT.